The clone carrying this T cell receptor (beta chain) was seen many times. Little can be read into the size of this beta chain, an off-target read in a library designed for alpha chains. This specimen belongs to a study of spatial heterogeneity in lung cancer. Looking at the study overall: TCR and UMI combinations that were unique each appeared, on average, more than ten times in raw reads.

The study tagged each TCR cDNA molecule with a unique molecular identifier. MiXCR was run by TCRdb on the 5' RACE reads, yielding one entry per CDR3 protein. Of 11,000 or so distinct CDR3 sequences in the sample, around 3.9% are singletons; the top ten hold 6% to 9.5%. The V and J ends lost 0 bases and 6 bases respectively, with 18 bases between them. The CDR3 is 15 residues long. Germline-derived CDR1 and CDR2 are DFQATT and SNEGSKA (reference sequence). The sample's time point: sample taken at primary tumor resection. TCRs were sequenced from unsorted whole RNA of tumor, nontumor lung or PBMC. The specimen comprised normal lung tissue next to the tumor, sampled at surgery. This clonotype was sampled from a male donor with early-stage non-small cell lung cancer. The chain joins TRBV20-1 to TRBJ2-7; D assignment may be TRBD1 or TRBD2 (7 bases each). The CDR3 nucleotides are TGCAGTGCTAGAGATGTCAGCAGGGGGGGAAGCGAGCAGTACTTC. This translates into CSARDVSRGGSEQYF.